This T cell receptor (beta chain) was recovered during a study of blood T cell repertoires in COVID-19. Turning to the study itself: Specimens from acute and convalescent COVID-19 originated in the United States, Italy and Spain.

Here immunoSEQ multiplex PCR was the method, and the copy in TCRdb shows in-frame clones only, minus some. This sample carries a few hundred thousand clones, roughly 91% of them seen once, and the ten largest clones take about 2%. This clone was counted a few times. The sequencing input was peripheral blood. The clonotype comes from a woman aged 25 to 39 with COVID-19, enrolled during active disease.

CDR3: CASSLVRQGPWSKNIQYF. The CDR3, as DNA: TGTGCCAGCAGCCTAGTTAGACAGGGTCCCTGGTCCAAAAACATTCAGTACTTC. V usage is TRBV13 and J usage is TRBJ2-4, with 7 positions matching TRBD1. CDR3 length: 18 residues. V was pared by 5 bases and J by 2 bases, with 15 bases of the junction left unmatched. The germline V gene has CDR1 PRHDT and CDR2 FYEKMQ (reference sequence).